A selection of T cell receptor beta chains follows, all from one sample in a study of breast tumors, draining lymph nodes, adjacent tissues. TCRdb ran MiXCR on the multiplex PCR reads and lists one entry per CDR3 protein. This sample has fewer than 300,000 distinct CDR3 sequences, with roughly 30% found just once. Sequenced input: axillary lymph node tissue. The source is a female donor with breast cancer. Some clones in this sample may be carry-over from other donors' samples. The CDR3 runs from the conserved cysteine through the conserved F or W. Fields, in order: V gene, J gene, CDR3 protein.

v_call: TRBV6-1; j_call: TRBJ2-6; cdr3_aa: CASSSGQGSSGANVLTF
v_call: TRBV3-1; j_call: TRBJ2-5; cdr3_aa: CASSQGRWREGKETQYF
v_call: TRBV15; j_call: TRBJ1-1; cdr3_aa: CATSRGGNTEAFF
v_call: TRBV5-1; j_call: TRBJ2-1; cdr3_aa: CASSLSGGSNNEQFF
v_call: TRBV19; j_call: TRBJ1-5; cdr3_aa: CASIDRVGQPQHF
v_call: TRBV12-3/TRBV12-4; j_call: TRBJ1-6; cdr3_aa: CASSKGQAKQTLHF
v_call: TRBV18; j_call: TRBJ2-2; cdr3_aa: CASSPSANTGELFF
v_call: TRBV20-1; j_call: TRBJ2-1; cdr3_aa: CSARDIEQFF
v_call: TRBV5-4; j_call: TRBJ2-7; cdr3_aa: CASSNRTGQYEQYF
v_call: TRBV20-1; j_call: TRBJ2-7; cdr3_aa: CSATPGLGSYEQYF
v_call: TRBV4-1; j_call: TRBJ2-7; cdr3_aa: CASSQEADEGLRYEQYF
v_call: TRBV5-1; j_call: TRBJ2-3; cdr3_aa: CASSLSGRPTGTQYF
v_call: TRBV4-2; j_call: TRBJ1-5; cdr3_aa: CASSQETGQGYQPQHF